This T cell receptor (beta chain) emerged from a study of cytomegalovirus exposure and HLA in healthy donors. Likely unrecorded immune exposures existed in these nominally healthy donors. V lost 4 bases and J 7 bases, leaving 19 bases between the germline ends. CDR1 is LGHNA, CDR2 YNFKEQ, per germline. CDR3 length equals 15 residues. The PCR was carried out with 60 Vbeta primers and 13 Jbeta primers. Method: immunoSEQ multiplex PCR; TCRdb's copy keeps in-frame clones and lacks some. Among about 150,000 clones listed, over 60% were seen once. Sequenced sample: PBMCs. This sequence originates from a woman in her thirties or forties in good health and CMV-seronegative. The V gene is TRBV4-2, the J gene TRBJ1-2, with D possibly being TRBD1 (6 bases). The CDR3 loop reads CASSPNIQGSRGYTF. DNA for the CDR3: TGTGCCAGCAGCCCAAACATACAGGGAAGTCGTGGCTACACCTTC.